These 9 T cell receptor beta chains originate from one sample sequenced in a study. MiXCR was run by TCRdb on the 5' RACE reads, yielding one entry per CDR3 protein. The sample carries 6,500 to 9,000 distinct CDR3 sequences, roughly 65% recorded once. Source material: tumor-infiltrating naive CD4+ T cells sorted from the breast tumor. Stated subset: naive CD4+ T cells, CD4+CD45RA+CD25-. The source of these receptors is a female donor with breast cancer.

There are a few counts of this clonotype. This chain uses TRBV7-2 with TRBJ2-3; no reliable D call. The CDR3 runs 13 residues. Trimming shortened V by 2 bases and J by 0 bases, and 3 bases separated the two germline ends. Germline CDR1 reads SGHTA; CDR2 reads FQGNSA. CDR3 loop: CASSLSSTDTQYF. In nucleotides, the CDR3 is TGTGCCAGCAGCTTAAGCAGCACAGATACGCAGTATTTT.

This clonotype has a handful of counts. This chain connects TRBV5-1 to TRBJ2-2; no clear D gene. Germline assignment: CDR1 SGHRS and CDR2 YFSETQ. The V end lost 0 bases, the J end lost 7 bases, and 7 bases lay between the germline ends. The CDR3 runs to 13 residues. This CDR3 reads CASSLAFGGELFF. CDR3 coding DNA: TGCGCCAGCAGCTTGGCCTTTGGCGGGGAGCTGTTTTTT. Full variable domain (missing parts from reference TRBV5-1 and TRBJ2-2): KAGVTQTPRYLIKTRGQQVTLSCSPISGHRSVSWYQQTPGQGLQFLFEYFSETQRNKGNFPGRFSGRQFSNSRSEMNVSTLELGDSALYLCASSLAFGGELFFGEGSRLTVL.

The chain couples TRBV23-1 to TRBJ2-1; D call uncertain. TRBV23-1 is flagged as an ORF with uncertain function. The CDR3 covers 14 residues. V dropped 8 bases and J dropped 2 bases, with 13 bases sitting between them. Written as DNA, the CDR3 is TGCGCCAGCCAAACCGTCTTCGCCTACAATGAGCAGTTCTTC. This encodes CASQTVFAYNEQFF.

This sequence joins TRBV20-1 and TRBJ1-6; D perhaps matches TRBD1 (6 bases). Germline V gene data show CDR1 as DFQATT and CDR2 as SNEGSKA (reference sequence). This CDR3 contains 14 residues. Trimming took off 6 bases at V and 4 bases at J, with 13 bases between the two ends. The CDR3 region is CSAYGTRYNSPLHF. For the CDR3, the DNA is TGCAGTGCCTACGGGACACGTTATAATTCACCCCTCCACTTT.

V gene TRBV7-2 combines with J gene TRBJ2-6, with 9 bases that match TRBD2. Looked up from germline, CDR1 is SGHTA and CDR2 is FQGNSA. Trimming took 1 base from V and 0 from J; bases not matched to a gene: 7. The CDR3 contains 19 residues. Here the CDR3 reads CASSLGLAGAHSGANVLTF. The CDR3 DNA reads TGTGCCAGCAGCTTAGGATTAGCGGGGGCACACTCTGGGGCCAACGTCCTGACTTTC.

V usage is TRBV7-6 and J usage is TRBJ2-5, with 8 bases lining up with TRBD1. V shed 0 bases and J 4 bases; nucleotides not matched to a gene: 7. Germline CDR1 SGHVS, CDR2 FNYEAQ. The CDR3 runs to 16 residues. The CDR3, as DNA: TGTGCCAGCAGCTTAGCGACAGGGGTTTTTGGAGAGACCCAGTACTTC. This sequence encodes CASSLATGVFGETQYF.

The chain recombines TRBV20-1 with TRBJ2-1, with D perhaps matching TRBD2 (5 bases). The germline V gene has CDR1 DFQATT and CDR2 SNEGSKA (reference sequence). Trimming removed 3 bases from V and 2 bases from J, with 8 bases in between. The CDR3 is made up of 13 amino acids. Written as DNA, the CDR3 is TGCAGTGCTAGCGGGGAGCCCTACAATGAGCAGTTCTTC. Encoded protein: CSASGEPYNEQFF.

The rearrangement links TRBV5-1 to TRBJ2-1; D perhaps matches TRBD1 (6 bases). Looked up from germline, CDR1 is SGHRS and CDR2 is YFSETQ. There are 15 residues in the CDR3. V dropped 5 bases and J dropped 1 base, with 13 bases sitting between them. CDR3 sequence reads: CASRAAGTSYNEQFF. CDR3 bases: TGCGCCAGCAGAGCGGCAGGGACATCCTACAATGAGCAGTTCTTC.

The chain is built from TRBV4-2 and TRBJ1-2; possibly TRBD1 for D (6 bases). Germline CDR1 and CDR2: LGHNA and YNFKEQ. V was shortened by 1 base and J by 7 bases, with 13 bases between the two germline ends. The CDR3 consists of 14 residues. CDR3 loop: CASSQAGAVIGYTF. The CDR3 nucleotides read TGTGCCAGCAGCCAAGCGGGGGCCGTGATTGGCTACACCTTC.